These 6 T cell receptor beta chains share one sample of origin, sequenced in a study of blood T cells in healthy people across ages. Combining a sample-barcoded 5' primer with a J-beta primer mix, a second PCR ran for roughly 7 to 11 cycles. From the 5' RACE reads, TCRdb called clonotypes with MiXCR, one entry per CDR3 protein. This sample has about a million distinct CDR3 sequences, with about two fifths found just once. The sequenced material came from blood. Receptors originate from a man between 18 and 29 years old in good health.

Ten or more counts support this clonotype. This clone may be a read error of a much larger clone one base away. The genes are TRBV10-3 and TRBJ2-6; D is perhaps TRBD1 (6 bases). V was trimmed by 5 bases and J by 1 base, leaving 6 bases between them. The CDR3 is made up of 14 amino acids. The germline CDR1 and CDR2 sequences are ENHRY and SYGVKD. DNA of the CDR3: TGTGCCATCAGTACAGGGTCTGGGGCCAACGTCCTGACTTTC. Its translation: CAISTGSGANVLTF.

This clonotype was picked up a small number of times. CDR3 sequence (DNA): TGTGCCAGCAGCTTTACAACAGGGATCTCCTACAATGAGCAGTACTTC. As protein: CASSFTTGISYNEQYF. The genes are TRBV5-6 and TRBJ2-1, with D tentatively TRBD1 (6 bases). The end of the DNA fits TRBJ2-7 better, so the J call may be wrong. This CDR3 has 16 residues. Germline CDR1 is SGHDT and CDR2 is YYEEEE.

The chain recombines TRBV10-3 with TRBJ2-1; TRBD2 matches 11 bases. Losses at the gene ends were 2 bases for V and 6 bases for J; bases not matched to a gene: 3. The CDR3 extends over 15 amino acids. CDR1 is ENHRY and CDR2 is SYGVKD in the germline V gene. The CDR3 nucleotides read TGTGCCATCAGTGAGCTCGGGACTAGCGGCAATGAGCAGTTCTTC. Protein product: CAISELGTSGNEQFF.

Here the CDR3 reads CASSVVWGAEQFF. The DNA of the CDR3 is TGTGCCAGCAGCGTAGTTTGGGGGGCCGAGCAGTTCTTC. The chain uses TRBV9 and TRBJ2-1; D might be TRBD1 or TRBD2, each matching 6 bases. CDR3 length: 13 residues. Germline loops: CDR1 SGDLS, CDR2 YYNGEE. V was cut by 0 bases and J by 10 bases, with 11 bases left in between.

This clonotype appeared a few times. The V gene is TRBV6-2 or TRBV6-3, the J gene TRBJ1-2; a possible D gene is TRBD1 (6 bases). V was cut by 7 bases and J by 3 bases, with 9 bases left in between. This CDR3 comprises 12 residues. From germline, CDR1 is MNHEY and CDR2 SVGEGT. The CDR3, as DNA: TGTGCCAGCAAGTCAGGGGACTATGGCTACACCTTC. It translates to CASKSGDYGYTF.

This clonotype was counted a few times. V is TRBV4-1 and J is TRBJ2-3, with 7 bases lining up with TRBD1. The germline V gene has CDR1 MGHRA and CDR2 YSYEKL. This CDR3 spans 16 amino acids. V was clipped by 0 bases and J by 1 base; unmatched bases: 4. The CDR3: CASSQEGGGGTDTQYF. CDR3 bases: TGCGCCAGCAGCCAAGAAGGGGGCGGTGGCACAGATACGCAGTATTTT.